The TCR beta chain under discussion was sequenced for a study of blood T cell repertoires in COVID-19. The overall study: Sites in the United States, Italy and Spain provided acute and convalescent COVID-19 samples.

Under the authors' procedure: Scientists estimated how many nucleated cells there were by amplifying reference gene primers. Sequencing was performed with immunoSEQ multiplex PCR; in TCRdb, only in-frame clones are kept and a portion is missing. That table is the source of V, J and clone size, and D and trimming were worked out from the DNA. This table holds about 300,000 clones, about 90% found once. The Seattle patients joined while their infection was active and were tracked longitudinally afterward. CDR3 length: 14 residues. Trimming took 2 bases from V and 2 from J, leaving 9 bases between them. CDR1 is SGHRS and CDR2 is YFSETQ in the germline V gene.

Sample: peripheral blood. The chain is built from TRBV5-1 and TRBJ2-3, with D possibly matching TRBD1 (6 bases). The sequence was obtained from a woman aged 45-59 years with COVID-19, enrolled during active disease. CDR3 bases: TGCGCCAGCAGCTTACAGGGTTTCACAGATACGCAGTATTTT. It is translated as CASSLQGFTDTQYF.